This passage covers 3 T cell receptor beta chains from one sample sequenced in a study of cytomegalovirus exposure and HLA in healthy donors. PCR employed 60 Vbeta and 13 Jbeta primers. Produced via immunoSEQ multiplex PCR; TCRdb's table is partial and in-frame only. Recorded for this sample: 25,000 to 30,000 clones. Source material: PBMCs. The receptor source for this set is a man between 25 and 39 years old in good health and CMV-seronegative.

The chain recombines TRBV18 with TRBJ1-1; TRBD1 might be the D (5 bases). V dropped 3 bases and J dropped 5 bases, with 16 bases sitting between them. This CDR3 region has 15 residues. Germline-derived CDR1 and CDR2 are KGHSH and LQKENI. Here the CDR3 DNA reads TGTGCCAGCTCACCGGGTATGCAGACAGAGACTGAAGCTTTCTTT. This codes for CASSPGMQTETEAFF. The full variable domain, completed using reference TRBV18 and TRBJ1-1, is NAGVMQNPRHLVRRRGQEARLRCSPMKGHSHVYWYRQLPEEGLKFMVYLQKENIIDESGMPKERFSAEFPKEGPSILRIQQVVRGDSAAYFCASSPGMQTETEAFFGQGTRLTVV.

This chain connects TRBV20-1 to TRBJ1-2, with D maybe TRBD1 (6 bases). The CDR3 is 11 amino acids. V gave up 6 bases and J gave up 2 bases, with 7 bases separating them. Germline-derived CDR1 and CDR2 are DFQATT and SNEGSKA (reference sequence). The CDR3 region has the DNA TGCAGTGCCGGGACAAACTATGGCTACACCTTC. It encodes CSAGTNYGYTF.

The chain combines TRBV7-9 with TRBJ2-7, with 7 bases aligning to TRBD2. Germline V lookup: CDR1 SEHNR, CDR2 FQNEAQ (reference sequence). The CDR3 loop spans 15 amino acids. The trim removed 5 bases at V and 2 bases at J, leaving 9 bases unmatched. The CDR3 protein is CASSRLLASAYEQYF. The CDR3 nucleotides are TGTGCCAGCAGCCGATTACTAGCGAGCGCCTACGAGCAGTACTTC.